These 2 T cell receptor beta chains were all obtained from the same sample, sequenced in a study of molecular identifiers for immune sequencing clone quantification. In TCRdb, the PCR reads were re-called with MiXCR into one record per CDR3 protein. The sample carries over 550,000 distinct CDR3 sequences, about 25% recorded once. The sequenced material came from naive CD8+ T cells from blood, with Jurkat cell RNA spiked in. Subset in this sample: FACS-sorted CD8+CD4-CCR7+CD45RA+ naive T cells. The receptors stem from a human donor in good health. Some libraries in this study had Jurkat cell RNA spiked in.

This clonotype was seen ten or more times. The J gene is TRBJ1-4, the V gene TRBV29-1; D not certain. Trimming pared 3 bases from V and 0 bases from J, leaving 14 bases between. In germline, CDR1 is SQVTM, CDR2 ANQGSEA. This CDR3 has 16 amino acids. CDR3 in amino acids: CSVEPGLAATNEKLFF. The CDR3 DNA follows: TGCAGCGTTGAGCCCGGGTTAGCTGCAACTAATGAAAAACTGTTTTTT.

As concerns this clonotype: At one of its ends the junction is not consistent with the germline gene, which may arise from a read error. The rearrangement joins TRBV4-3 to TRBJ2-7, with TRBD1 as a possible D gene (5 bases). CDR3 size: 14 residues. CDR1 LGHNA and CDR2 YSLEER come from the germline V gene. The DNA for the CDR3 is TGCGTCAGCAGCCAAGGGGCCAGTTTCTACGAGCAGTACTTC. It is translated as CVSSQGASFYEQYF.